The sequence of this TCR beta chain was determined in a study of T-cell reconstitution after alpha-beta-depleted transplantation in children. Study findings and constraints: Some patients showed high day-60 TCRbeta diversity, which derived from surviving recipient T cells and thymic progenitors. In patients about two months after transplant, alpha-beta T cells reportedly arose from several hundred expanded graft clones. Fresh T-cell production supplied most of the T-cell counts and diversity seen one year after transplant.

A note on this clonotype: Its antigen remains unidentified.

The junction had 11 bases not matched to a gene; V was cut back by 5 bases and J by 6 bases. The CDR3 totals 16 residues. The library targeted TCRbeta and was prepared with unique molecular identifiers. In TCRdb, the PCR reads were re-called with MiXCR into one record per CDR3 protein. The sample has about a million distinct CDR3 sequences; about 29% are singletons. The clonotype comes from a boy less than two years old who had a stem cell transplant for SCID, so the T cells may come from the graft donor. V usage is TRBV12-3 or TRBV12-4 and J usage is TRBJ2-1; TRBD2 matches at 9 bases. Sequencing used PBMCs, mostly from graft donor cells, obtained 360 days after TCRalphabeta/CD19-depleted stem cell transplant. The CDR3 sequence: CASSPTAGGTANEQFF. The DNA of the CDR3 is TGTGCCAGCAGTCCGACAGCGGGGGGCACGGCCAATGAGCAGTTCTTC.